The 17 T cell receptor beta chains below all came from one sample that was sequenced in a study of blood T cell repertoires in COVID-19. Sequencing was performed with immunoSEQ multiplex PCR; in TCRdb, only in-frame clones are kept and a portion is missing. This sample has about 220,000 clones, with around 89% found just once. Input material: PBMCs or T cells enriched from blood (not recorded which). The receptor source for this set is a man aged 30-40 years who had been exposed to COVID-19.

The chain joins TRBV11-2 to TRBJ1-6; D is unclear. The germline V and J ends were trimmed by 3 bases and 0 bases, with 12 bases remaining between them. CDR1 is SGHAT, CDR2 FQNNGV, per germline. This CDR3 is 17 amino acids long. DNA of the CDR3: TGTGCCAGCAGCTTTAGAGCTAGAAGCTCCTATAATTCACCCCTCCACTTT. Translated: CASSFRARSSYNSPLHF.

The chain couples TRBV7-9 to TRBJ1-1; D is possibly TRBD1 (5 bases). The germline gives CDR1 SEHNR, CDR2 FQNEAQ (reference sequence). The CDR3 runs 16 residues. Between the trimmed V and J ends, which lost 0 bases and 7 bases, there was a span of 18 bases. The CDR3 protein is CASSLATGGTLDEAFF. The CDR3 DNA reads as TGTGCCAGCAGCTTAGCGACGGGAGGGACGCTGGATGAAGCTTTCTTT.

CDR3 in DNA: TGTGCCAGCAGTGTAGGCAGGGAGGCGGGCAATGAGCAGTTCTTC. Its protein is CASSVGREAGNEQFF. This chain joins TRBV6-4 and TRBJ2-1; possible D gene TRBD2, 6 bases. The length of the CDR3 is 15 residues. The V gene's germline CDR1 is MRHNA and CDR2 SNTAGT. Trimming cost V 4 bases and J 6 bases, with 16 bases left between them.

The chain carries TRBV12-5 and TRBJ2-7, with TRBD1 identical over 9 bases. The CDR3 has 16 residues. V lost 8 bases and J lost 4; bases outside the gene matches: 15. Germline CDR1 LGHNT, CDR2 FRNRAP. The CDR3 here is CASLEYPGQGIYEQYF. For the CDR3, the DNA is TGTGCTAGTCTTGAGTACCCGGGACAGGGTATTTACGAGCAGTACTTC.

The chain joins TRBV30 to TRBJ1-1, with TRBD1 as a possible D gene (5 bases). CDR1 is GTSNPN, CDR2 SVGIG, per germline (reference sequence). The CDR3 is 15 residues long. Trimming left V 0 bases short and J 4 bases short, with 15 bases between. The CDR3 region has the DNA TGTGCCTGGAGTGTATTGGTCAGGGAGGTCACTGAAGCTTTCTTT. Its translation is CAWSVLVREVTEAFF.

This clone was recorded only once. The V and J genes are TRBV18 and TRBJ2-2; 9 nucleotides agree with TRBD1. V dropped 3 bases and J dropped 5; count of bases not matched to a gene: 10. Germline V gives CDR1 KGHSH, CDR2 LQKENI. The CDR3 consists of 17 residues. CDR3 amino acids: CASSPATGGIETGELFF. CDR3 DNA: TGTGCCAGCTCACCCGCGACAGGGGGGATTGAAACCGGGGAGCTGTTTTTT.

The CDR3 loop reads CASSQWATMNTEAFF. CDR3 coding DNA: TGCGCCAGCAGCCAATGGGCCACGATGAACACTGAAGCTTTCTTT. The genes are TRBV4-1 and TRBJ1-1; the D is unclear. This CDR3 is 15 amino acids long. Between the trimmed V and J ends, which lost 2 bases and 0 bases, there was a span of 10 bases. CDR1 MGHRA and CDR2 YSYEKL come from the germline V gene.

The chain joins TRBV4-1 to TRBJ2-3; tentatively, D is TRBD2 (6 bases). The CDR3 extends over 17 amino acids. Germline V gives CDR1 MGHRA, CDR2 YSYEKL. Trimming took 1 base from V and 2 from J, leaving 16 bases between them. The CDR3 DNA sequence: TGCGCCAGCAGCCAAGGCTGGGCACGGGGGTCCACAGATACGCAGTATTTT. Translation: CASSQGWARGSTDTQYF.

J is TRBJ1-3 and V is TRBV12-5, with D uncertain. The CDR3 consists of 14 residues. The ends were cut back, 3 bases at V and 7 bases at J, with 13 bases in the middle. The germline CDR1 and CDR2 sequences are LGHNT and FRNRAP. The CDR3 sequence: CASGFEGGMNTIYF. The CDR3 nucleotides read TGTGCTAGTGGTTTTGAAGGCGGGATGAACACCATATATTTT. Full variable domain (outside the CDR3, taken from reference TRBV12-5 and TRBJ1-3): DARVTQTPRHKVTEMGQEVTMRCQPILGHNTVFWYRQTMMQGLELLAYFRNRAPLDDSGMPKDRFSAEMPDATLATLKIQPSEPRDSAVYFCASGFEGGMNTIYFGEGSWLTVV.

The chain links TRBV2 to TRBJ2-5, with D tentatively TRBD1 (6 bases). CDR1 is SNHLY, CDR2 FYNNEI, per germline. This CDR3 comprises 13 residues. The V gene lost 6 bases and the J gene lost 5 bases, with 13 bases spanning the gap. The CDR3 protein is CASRVEGVETQYF. The CDR3, as DNA: TGTGCCAGCAGGGTCGAGGGGGTGGAGACCCAGTACTTC. The variable domain in full, with the rest retrieved from reference TRBV2 and TRBJ2-5, is EPEVTQTPSHQVTQMGQEVILRCVPISNHLYFYWYRQILGQKVEFLVSFYNNEISEKSEIFDDQFSVERPDGSNFTLKIRSTKLEDSAMYFCASRVEGVETQYFGPGTRLLVL.

This rearrangement joins TRBV27 to TRBJ2-7; 7 nucleotides line up with TRBD1. CDR3 length: 13 amino acids. V was clipped by 5 bases and J by 3 bases; unmatched bases: 4. Germline V lookup: CDR1 MNHEY, CDR2 SMNVEV (reference sequence). DNA of the CDR3: TGTGCCAGCAGTGCTCGGACAGGCTACGAGCAGTACTTC. Its protein is CASSARTGYEQYF.

The chain carries TRBV18 and TRBJ2-2; D is perhaps TRBD2 (5 bases). The CDR3 loop spans 15 amino acids. Germline values: CDR1 KGHSH, CDR2 LQKENI. Trimming pared 3 bases from V and 6 bases from J, leaving 14 bases between. CDR3 amino acids: CASSPSLEAAGELFF. CDR3 nucleotide sequence: TGTGCCAGCTCACCCAGCTTGGAGGCGGCCGGGGAGCTGTTTTTT. The entire variable domain, with the rest obtained from reference TRBV18 and TRBJ2-2, is as follows: NAGVMQNPRHLVRRRGQEARLRCSPMKGHSHVYWYRQLPEEGLKFMVYLQKENIIDESGMPKERFSAEFPKEGPSILRIQQVVRGDSAAYFCASSPSLEAAGELFFGEGSRLTVL.

The chain links TRBV6-5 to TRBJ1-1, with no clear D. V dropped 6 bases and J dropped 7 bases, with 15 bases sitting between them. The CDR3 spans 13 residues. The V gene's germline CDR1 is MNHEY and CDR2 SVGAGI. The chain's CDR3 is CASRPRSGVEAFF. In DNA form, the CDR3 reads TGTGCCAGCAGACCACGGTCCGGGGTTGAAGCTTTCTTT.

The chain is built from TRBV18 and TRBJ1-1; 9 bases fit TRBD1. The CDR3 totals 16 residues. V was clipped by 4 bases and J by 5 bases; unmatched bases: 11. Per germline, CDR1 KGHSH and CDR2 LQKENI. DNA for the CDR3: TGTGCCAGCTCACTACTAGAACAGGGGGCGCGTACTGAAGCTTTCTTT. Translated, it gives CASSLLEQGARTEAFF.

The chain is built from TRBV5-6 and TRBJ2-2; 8 bases align to TRBD2. CDR1 is SGHDT, CDR2 YYEEEE, per germline. Germline trimming cut 4 bases from V and 3 bases from J; bases unmatched to any gene: 14. CDR3 length equals 18 residues. This chain's CDR3 is CASSPGLATPRDTGELFF. CDR3 nucleotide sequence: TGTGCCAGCAGCCCTGGACTAGCCACCCCTCGGGACACCGGGGAGCTGTTTTTT.

This chain connects TRBV5-4 to TRBJ2-2; D is perhaps TRBD2 (5 bases). The CDR3 consists of 15 residues. Germline V gene data show CDR1 as SGHNT and CDR2 as YYREEE (reference sequence). The V gene lost 4 bases and the J gene lost 4 bases, with 14 bases spanning the gap. CDR3 region: CASSQEVASTGELFF. The CDR3 DNA follows: TGTGCCAGCAGCCAGGAGGTGGCTAGCACCGGGGAGCTGTTTTTT. The variable domain in full, completed from reference TRBV5-4 and TRBJ2-2, reads ETGVTQSPTHLIKTRGQQVTLRCSSQSGHNTVSWYQQALGQGPQFIFQYYREEENGRGNFPPRFSGLQFPNYSSELNVNALELDDSALYLCASSQEVASTGELFFGEGSRLTVL.

This rearrangement joins TRBV19 to TRBJ2-7; D call uncertain. V lost 6 bases to trimming and J lost 3 bases, with 12 bases between them. The CDR3 has 13 residues. Germline CDR1 is LNHDA and CDR2 is SQIVND (reference sequence). For the CDR3, the DNA is TGTGCCAGTAGCGCGGTGGGTGGCTACGAGCAGTACTTC. Amino acids: CASSAVGGYEQYF.